These T cell receptor beta chains were read from a single sample in a study of siplizumab effects on memory and regulatory T cells. The table came from immunoSEQ multiplex PCR; TCRdb's copy has only in-frame clones and leaves some out. The sample includes nearly 95,000 clones, 94% of them seen just once. Material: non-Treg CD4+ T cells sorted from blood. Receptors originate from a human donor in good health. The CDR3 runs from the conserved cysteine through the conserved F or W. A D gene is named only where the DNA matches it firmly. Clone size appears in some rows only: once, few, many, or a class for an expanded clone.

D: TRBD1
J: TRBJ2-1
V: TRBV19
size: .
CDR3: CASSLTRTGYNEQFF

D: .
J: TRBJ1-3
V: TRBV14
size: .
CDR3: CASSLFSGNTIYF

D: TRBD1
J: TRBJ1-1
V: TRBV29-1
size: .
CDR3: CSVQGATEAFF

D: .
J: TRBJ1-4
V: TRBV27
size: .
CDR3: CASRRPGRDEKLFF

D: TRBD1
J: TRBJ1-4
V: TRBV2
size: .
CDR3: CASRGTVSNEKLFF

D: .
J: TRBJ1-1
V: TRBV5-1
size: once
CDR3: CASSLVARSSQAFF

D: .
J: TRBJ2-3
V: TRBV5-6
size: .
CDR3: CASSLGQNTDTQYF

D: .
J: TRBJ1-2
V: TRBV5-6
size: once
CDR3: CASSLGRNYGYTF

D: .
J: TRBJ2-2
V: TRBV6-1
size: .
CDR3: CASSARRQENTGELFF

D: TRBD2
J: TRBJ2-1
V: TRBV7-9
size: .
CDR3: CASSFASGASNEQFF

D: TRBD2
J: TRBJ2-2
V: TRBV9
size: .
CDR3: CASSRSGGRLNTGELFF

D: TRBD2
J: TRBJ2-5
V: TRBV11-3
size: .
CDR3: CASSFSLAVSQETQYF

D: TRBD1
J: TRBJ1-4
V: TRBV2
size: .
CDR3: CASSQTGQGSGEKLFF

D: .
J: TRBJ1-5
V: TRBV6-5
size: few
CDR3: CASSYSGGGNQPQHF

D: .
J: TRBJ2-3
V: TRBV4-1
size: once
CDR3: CASSQDRSGYESDTQYF

D: TRBD1
J: TRBJ1-5
V: TRBV19
size: .
CDR3: CASSKGAGQPQHF

D: .
J: TRBJ1-3
V: TRBV18
size: .
CDR3: CASSPSGGASGNTIYF

D: TRBD1
J: TRBJ1-5
V: TRBV19
size: .
CDR3: CASSINGQVYSNQPQHF

D: TRBD2
J: TRBJ2-7
V: TRBV6-5
size: .
CDR3: CASIGTSGPYEQYF

D: .
J: TRBJ1-3
V: TRBV28
size: .
CDR3: CASSLGQGSSGNTIYF

D: .
J: TRBJ2-4
V: TRBV1
size: .
CDR3: CTSSQERPGLAFLIQYF

D: .
J: TRBJ2-7
V: TRBV7-2
size: .
CDR3: CASSPFMGGLSYEQYF

D: TRBD2
J: TRBJ2-7
V: TRBV10-3
size: .
CDR3: CAIRSPSGGSYEQYF

D: .
J: TRBJ2-2
V: TRBV9
size: .
CDR3: CASSVGTTGELFF

D: .
J: TRBJ1-1
V: TRBV7-2
size: .
CDR3: CASSSQVGAGTEAFF

D: .
J: TRBJ2-1
V: TRBV5-4
size: once
CDR3: CASSFMDEQFF

D: .
J: TRBJ1-2
V: TRBV7-9
size: .
CDR3: CASSPLYGYTF

D: TRBD1
J: TRBJ1-3
V: TRBV28
size: .
CDR3: CASSSRQGARGNTIYF